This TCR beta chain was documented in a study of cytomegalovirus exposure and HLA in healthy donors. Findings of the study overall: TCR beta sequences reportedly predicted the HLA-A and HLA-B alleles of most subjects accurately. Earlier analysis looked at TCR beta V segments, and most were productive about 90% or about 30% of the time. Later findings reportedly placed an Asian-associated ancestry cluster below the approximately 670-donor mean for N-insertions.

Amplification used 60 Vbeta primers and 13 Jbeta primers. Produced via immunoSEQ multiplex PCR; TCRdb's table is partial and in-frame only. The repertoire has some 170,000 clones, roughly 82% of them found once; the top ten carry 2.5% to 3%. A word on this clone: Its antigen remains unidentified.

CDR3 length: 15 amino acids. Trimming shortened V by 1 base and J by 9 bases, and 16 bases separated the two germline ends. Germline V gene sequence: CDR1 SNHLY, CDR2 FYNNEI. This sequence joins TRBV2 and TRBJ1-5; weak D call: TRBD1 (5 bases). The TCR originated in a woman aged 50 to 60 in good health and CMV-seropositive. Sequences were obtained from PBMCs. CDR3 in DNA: TGTGCCAGCAGTGAAGGGCAGGGCGATTTGCGGCCCCAGCATTTT. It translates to CASSEGQGDLRPQHF.